The rows below give T cell receptor beta chains drawn from one sample of a study of T cell changes during pregnancy in multiple sclerosis. Assay: immunoSEQ multiplex PCR; the TCRdb copy retains only in-frame clones and omits some. The sample holds about 70,000 clones, 85% to 95% seen once. The sequences come from CD8+ T cells from peripheral blood mononuclear cells, collected in the third trimester of pregnancy. Receptors were obtained from a female donor in good health, enrolled as a control in a pregnancy study. Both conserved end residues are part of each CDR3. Each record gives: clone size, V gene, CDR3 protein. Not every row has a clone size; where given, it reads once, few, many or a size class.

>.|TRBV4-3
CASSPGTGRADTQYF
>.|TRBV6-5
CASSYGAVSSYEQYF
>.|TRBV5-6
CASSWGTANTEAFF
>.|TRBV7-7
CASSLTGSGELFF
>.|TRBV7-8
CASSSPIRTGTSGGESNEQFF
>.|TRBV5-6
CASGGEDSRYGYTF
>.|TRBV5-6
CASSLALGGQGTLF
>.|TRBV4-1
CASSQDSGQTYEQYF
>.|TRBV5-4
CASSPRGSRDSFNNEQFF
>.|TRBV27
CASSLSASGPGYTF
>.|TRBV19
CASSIAYPGGGSSPLHF
>.|TRBV27
CASSPDTAHTGELFF
>.|TRBV4-3
CASSQTSGGQETQYF
>medium-sized|TRBV27
CASSLRRTGTEAFF
>.|TRBV27
CASASGSTEAFF
>.|TRBV7-9
CASSSRDNENIQYF
>.|TRBV2
CASLLAGYNEQFF
>.|TRBV9
CASSAGTTHIYEQYF
>.|TRBV19
CASSTLDGGTEAFF
>.|TRBV5-1
CASSLTGEWETQYF
>.|TRBV6-5
CASSSQRQDQETQYF
>.|TRBV5-6
CASSLDGPRDNQPQHF
>once|TRBV9
CASSVATGYEQYF
>.|TRBV10-3
CATQDSDYGYTF
>.|TRBV5-6
CASSHGTGGIADTQYF
>.|TRBV19
CATTGGANSYEQYF
>.|TRBV7-9
CASTEYQTGRHNEQFF
>.|TRBV19
CASGWGGEGSNGYTF
>.|TRBV4-3
CASSQGLTGGNGYTF
>.|TRBV5-1
CASSFGTAMNTEAFF
>once|TRBV29-1
CSVVGQGTNEQFF
>once|TRBV4-3
CASSQDRTVPYEQYF
>.|TRBV6-5
CASSFGGDGEQFF
>.|TRBV6-5
CASSSGRGGEKLFF
>once|TRBV7-2
CASSSRTGAIMNTEAFF
>.|TRBV2
CASSARTYEQYF
>.|TRBV4-1
CASSQEIRQGTLIHTF
>.|TRBV4-3
CASSHSSGYNVGYTF
>.|TRBV6-1
CASSVEGPTLLSSTDTQYF
>.|TRBV21-1
CASSKDSQGNSPLHF
>.|TRBV4-1
CASTSNRVAIAEAFF
>.|TRBV4-2
CASSQGTLYEQYF
>.|TRBV15
CATSSKTGISTDTQYF
>.|TRBV25-1
CASSEPLTGGRNGYTF
>.|TRBV27
CASSSRTSGEPYEQYF
>.|TRBV27
CASSLGTEGTEAFF
>many|TRBV4-3
CASSQDPSGGAETQYF
>.|TRBV7-9
CASSARTSGIDEQYF
>.|TRBV6-5
CASSSRQGATYEQYF
>.|TRBV30
CAWRPSSRDLSPWRDNEQFF
>.|TRBV14
CASSQVGGEQYF
>.|TRBV5-6
CASSLDGGDQPQHF
>.|TRBV27
CASISPGFDTQYF
>.|TRBV5-4
CASSPLGGNTEAFF